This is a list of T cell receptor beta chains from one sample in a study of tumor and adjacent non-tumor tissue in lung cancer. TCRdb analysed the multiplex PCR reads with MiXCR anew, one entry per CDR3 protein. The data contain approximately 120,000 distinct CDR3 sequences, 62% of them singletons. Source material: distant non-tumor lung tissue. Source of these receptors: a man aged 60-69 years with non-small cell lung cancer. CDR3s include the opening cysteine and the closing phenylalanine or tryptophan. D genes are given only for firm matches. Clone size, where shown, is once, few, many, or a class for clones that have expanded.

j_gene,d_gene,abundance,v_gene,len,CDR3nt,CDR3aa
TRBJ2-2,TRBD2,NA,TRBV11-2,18,TGCGCCAGCTGCTGGGGACTAGCGGGAGCGACGAACACCGGGGAGCTGTTTTTT,CASCWGLAGATNTGELFF
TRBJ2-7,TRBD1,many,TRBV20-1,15,TGCAGTGCCCATCCTTTAGGACAGGGGACCTACGAGCAGTACTTC,CSAHPLGQGTYEQYF
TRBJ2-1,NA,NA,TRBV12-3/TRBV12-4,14,TGTGCCAGCAGGCCCCAGAGCTCCTACAATGATCTGTTCTTC,CASRPQSSYNDLFF
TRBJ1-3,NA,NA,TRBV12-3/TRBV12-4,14,TGTACCAGCAGTCCGACCAGGGCTGGAAACACCATATATTTT,CTSSPTRAGNTIYF
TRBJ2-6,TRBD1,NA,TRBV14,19,TGTGCCAGCAACCACCTTCCGGACAGGGATTCGACTGGGGCCAACATCCTGACTTTC,CASNHLPDRDSTGANILTF
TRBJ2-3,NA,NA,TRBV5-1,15,TGCGCCAGCAGCTCGGACGGGCGTAGCACAGATACGCAGTATTTT,CASSSDGRSTDTQYF
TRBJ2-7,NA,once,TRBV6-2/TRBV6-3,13,TGTGCCAGCGGGTTGGGAGCTACCCACGAGCAGTACTTC,CASGLGATHEQYF
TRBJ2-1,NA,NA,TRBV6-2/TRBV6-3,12,TGTGCCAGCAATTACGAGGCCGGATCCCAGTTCTTC,CASNYEAGSQFF
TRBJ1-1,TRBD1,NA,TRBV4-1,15,TGCGCCAGCAGACCTGGGAAGACAGGGTCACCTGAAGCTTTCTTT,CASRPGKTGSPEAFF
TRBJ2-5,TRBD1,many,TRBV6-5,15,TGTGCCAGCAGTTACTCTGGGACAGGCCAAGAGACCCAGTACTTC,CASSYSGTGQETQYF
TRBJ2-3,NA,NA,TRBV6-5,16,TGTGTCCGCAGTTACAGGGATGTGTTGGGCACAGATACGCAGTATTTT,CVRSYRDVLGTDTQYF
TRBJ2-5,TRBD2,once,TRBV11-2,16,TGTGCCAGCAGCCCCGGACTAGCGGGGGGGCAAGAGACCCAGTACTTC,CASSPGLAGGQETQYF
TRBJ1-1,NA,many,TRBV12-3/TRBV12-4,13,TGTGCCAGCAGTCCAACCATGACCCCTGAAGCTTTCTTT,CASSPTMTPEAFF
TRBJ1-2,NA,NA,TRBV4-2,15,TGTGCCAGCAGCCAAGATGGGAGGGGAAACTATGGCTACATCTTC,CASSQDGRGNYGYIF
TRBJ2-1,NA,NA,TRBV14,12,TGTGCCAGCAGCTCCAACTTAAACAATGAGCAGTTC,CASSSNLNNEQF
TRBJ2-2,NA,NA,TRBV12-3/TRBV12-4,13,TGTGCCAGCAGTCATACCAGGGTTGGGGAGCTGTTTTTT,CASSHTRVGELFF
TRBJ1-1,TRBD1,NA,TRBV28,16,TGTGCCAGCACTATACCAGGGGGAGCGATAAACACTGAAGCTTTCTTT,CASTIPGGAINTEAFF
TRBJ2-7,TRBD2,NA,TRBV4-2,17,TGTGCCAGCAGCCAAGTTGGAGCGGGAGGGCTGGGGTACGAGCAATACTTT,CASSQVGAGGLGYEQYF
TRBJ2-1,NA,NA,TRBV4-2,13,TGTGCCAGTAGCCAAGAGGGCTTTGGTGAGCAGTTCTTC,CASSQEGFGEQFF
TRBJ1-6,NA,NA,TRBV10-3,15,TGTGCCATCAGTAATCTAGGCCCCATCAATTCATCCCTCCACTTT,CAISNLGPINSSLHF
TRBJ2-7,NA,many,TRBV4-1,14,TGCGCCAGCAGCCCGGGCTTAGGGAGCTACGAGCAGTACTTC,CASSPGLGSYEQYF
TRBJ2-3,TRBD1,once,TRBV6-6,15,TGTGTCAGCAGTTACCCGGACAGGGGCACAGATACGCAGTATTTT,CVSSYPDRGTDTQYF
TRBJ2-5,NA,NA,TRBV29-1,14,TGCAGCGTTCCATCGCAGGGGAACCAAGAGACCCATTACTTC,CSVPSQGNQETHYF
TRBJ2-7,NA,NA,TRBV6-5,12,TGTGCCAGCAGTGGAGGCGTGTACGAGCAGTACTTC,CASSGGVYEQYF
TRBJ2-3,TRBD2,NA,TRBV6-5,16,TGTGCCAGCAGCCACAGGACTAGCGGGGGTCGAGATGCGCAGTATTTT,CASSHRTSGGRDAQYF
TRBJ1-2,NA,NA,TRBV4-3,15,TGCGACAGCAACCAAGATCCCGGGAAACCCTATGGCTACACTTTC,CDSNQDPGKPYGYTF
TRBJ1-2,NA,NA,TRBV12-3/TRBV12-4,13,TGTGCCAGCAGTCCCCAGTCTAGCTATAGCTACACCTTC,CASSPQSSYSYTF
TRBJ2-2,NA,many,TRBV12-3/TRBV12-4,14,TGTGCCAGCAGTTGGCAATCGAACACCGGGGAGCTGTTTTTT,CASSWQSNTGELFF
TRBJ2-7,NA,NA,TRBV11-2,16,TGTGCCAGCAGCTTAGTCCTCGGACAGAGGAGCTACAAACAGTACTTC,CASSLVLGQRSYKQYF
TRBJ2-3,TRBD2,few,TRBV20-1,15,TGCAGTGCTGGGGGGCTAGCGGGACGCACAGATACGCAGTATTTT,CSAGGLAGRTDTQYF
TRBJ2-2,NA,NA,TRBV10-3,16,TGTGTCATCAGTCGCGTGACAGGCCTGAACACGGGGGAGCTGTTTTTT,CVISRVTGLNTGELFF
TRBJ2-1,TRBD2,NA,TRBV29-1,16,TGCAGCGTTGATGGACTGGCGGGAGGGGTGGTCAATGAGCAGTTCTTC,CSVDGLAGGVVNEQFF
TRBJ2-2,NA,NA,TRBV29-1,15,TGCAGCGTTGTAAGCGGAGGCCGTAACACCGGGGAGCCGTTTTTT,CSVVSGGRNTGEPFF
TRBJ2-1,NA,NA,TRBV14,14,TGTACCAGCAGCTATAGTCAAGTCTACAATGAGCAGTTCTTC,CTSSYSQVYNEQFF
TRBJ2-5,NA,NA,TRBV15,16,TGTGCCACCAGCAGAGAATTCGGTAGTAGCCAAGAGACCCAGTACTTC,CATSREFGSSQETQYF
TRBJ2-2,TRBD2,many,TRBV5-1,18,TGCGCCAGCAGCCTCAGGACTAGCGGGAGACTAACCACCGGGGAGCTGTTTTTT,CASSLRTSGRLTTGELFF
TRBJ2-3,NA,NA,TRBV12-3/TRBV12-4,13,TGTGCCAGCTATTTGGCGACCACAGATACGCAGTATTTT,CASYLATTDTQYF
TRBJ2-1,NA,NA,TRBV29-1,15,NA,CSTGFAGGSYNEHFF
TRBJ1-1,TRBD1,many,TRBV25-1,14,TGTGCCAGCAGTGAACGGCAGGGGGTAACTGAAGCTTTCTTT,CASSERQGVTEAFF
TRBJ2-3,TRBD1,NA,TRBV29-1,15,TGCGGCGTAGAAACGGGGACAGGGCGATCAGATACGCAGTATTTT,CGVETGTGRSDTQYF
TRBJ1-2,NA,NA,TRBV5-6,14,TGTGCTAGCAGCTTGATTAGACTCAACTATGGCTACACCTTC,CASSLIRLNYGYTF
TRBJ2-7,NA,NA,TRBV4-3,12,TGCGCCAGTAGCCGAGGGTACGGCGAGTATTACTTC,CASSRGYGEYYF
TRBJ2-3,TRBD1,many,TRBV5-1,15,TGCGCCAGCAGCCAACCGGGACAGGGGATAGATACGCAGTATTTT,CASSQPGQGIDTQYF
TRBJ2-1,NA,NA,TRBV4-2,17,TGTGCCAGCCGCCGAACGGGAGGAACAGGGTTAAAAAATGAGCAGTTCTTC,CASRRTGGTGLKNEQFF
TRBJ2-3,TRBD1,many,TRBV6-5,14,TGTGCCAGCAGTCTGCGACAGGGTTCAGATACGCAGTATTTT,CASSLRQGSDTQYF
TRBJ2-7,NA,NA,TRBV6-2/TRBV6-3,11,TGTGCCAGCACTCCGGGTTACGAGCAGCACTTC,CASTPGYEQHF
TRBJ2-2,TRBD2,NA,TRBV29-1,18,TGCAGCGTTGAAAGGTCTGGGACTAGCGGGATTGGATGCGGGGAGCTGTTTTTT,CSVERSGTSGIGCGELFF
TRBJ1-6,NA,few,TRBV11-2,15,TGTGCCAGCAGTTTCGAGAGGATCCCAAATTCACCCCTCTACTTT,CASSFERIPNSPLYF
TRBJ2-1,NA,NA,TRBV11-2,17,TGTGCCAGTAGCTTAGTGGGGGGACTGTCTTACCGAGGGGAGCAGTTCTTC,CASSLVGGLSYRGEQFF
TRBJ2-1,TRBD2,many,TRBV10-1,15,TGCGCCAGCTCTCGGGTAGCGGGGGTATACAATGAGCAGTTCTTC,CASSRVAGVYNEQFF
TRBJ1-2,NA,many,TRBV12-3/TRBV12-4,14,TGTGCCAGCAGTACCGGTACAGGCGCGTATGGCTACACCTTC,CASSTGTGAYGYTF
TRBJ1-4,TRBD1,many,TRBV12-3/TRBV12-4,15,TGTGCCAGCAGAACAGGGGGCGCGGAGAATGAAAAACTGTTTTTT,CASRTGGAENEKLFF
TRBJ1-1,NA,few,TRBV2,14,TGTGCCAGCAGTAAACAGGGAGGGCACACTGAAGCTTTCTTT,CASSKQGGHTEAFF
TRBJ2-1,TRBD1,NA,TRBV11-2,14,TGTACCAGCAGCTCCGGACAGGGGGCCTATGAGCAGCTCTTC,CTSSSGQGAYEQLF
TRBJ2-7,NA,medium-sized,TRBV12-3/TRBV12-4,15,TGTGCCAGCAGTTTGGACGCCGACCCACCCTACGAGCAGTACTTC,CASSLDADPPYEQYF
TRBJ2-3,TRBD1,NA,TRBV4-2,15,TGTGCCAGCAGCGTTCGGACAGGGAACACCGATACGCAGTATTTT,CASSVRTGNTDTQYF
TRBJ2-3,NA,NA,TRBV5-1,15,TGCGCCAACAGCTTGACCTCCATTGCCACAGATACGCAGTATTTT,CANSLTSIATDTQYF
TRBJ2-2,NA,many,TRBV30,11,TGTGCCTGGCGACACTCCGGGGAGCTGTTTTTT,CAWRHSGELFF
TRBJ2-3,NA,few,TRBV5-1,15,TGCGCCAGCAGTTATGCGCCGGGTGACACAGATACGCAGTATTTT,CASSYAPGDTDTQYF
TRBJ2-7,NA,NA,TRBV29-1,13,TGCAACGTTGGAAGGCAGGGGTCCCACGAGCGGTACTTC,CNVGRQGSHERYF